The rows below give T cell receptor beta chains drawn from one sample of a study of cytomegalovirus exposure and HLA in healthy donors. Data came from immunoSEQ multiplex PCR; TCRdb stores just in-frame clones and leaves some out. The sample contains around 200,000 clones, 65% to 90% of which appear only once. Sample: PBMCs. The receptors shown here come from a girl aged 2-15 years in good health and CMV-seropositive. The CDR3 runs from the conserved cysteine through the conserved F or W. A D gene is named only where the DNA matches it firmly. Clone size, where shown, is once, few, many, or a class for clones that have expanded.

clone_size	cdr3_length	j_call	v_call	d_call	cdr3_nt	cdr3_aa
-	11	TRBJ2-5	TRBV7-8	-	TGTGCCAGCAGCCCCGGGGAGACCCAGTACTTC	CASSPGETQYF
-	14	TRBJ1-1	TRBV6-6	TRBD1	TGTGCCAGCACGAAAGACAGGGGAAACACTGAAGCTTTCTTT	CASTKDRGNTEAFF
-	14	TRBJ2-7	TRBV19	TRBD1	TGTGCCAGTAGTATTACAGGGGGATCCTACGAGCAGTACTTC	CASSITGGSYEQYF
-	15	TRBJ1-3	TRBV25-1	-	TGTGCCAGCAGTGATCCGACAGGAGGAGGAAACACCATATATTTT	CASSDPTGGGNTIYF
-	14	TRBJ1-1	TRBV6-1	-	TGTGCCAGCAGTGAAAGGATCTCGGGGGTGGAAGCTTTCTTT	CASSERISGVEAFF
-	16	TRBJ1-2	TRBV6-1	-	TGTGCCAGCAGTGTTTACTTATATGGAGGGCCGGATGGCTACACCTTC	CASSVYLYGGPDGYTF
-	16	TRBJ2-3	TRBV5-1	TRBD1	TGCGCCAGCAGCTTGTGGGCCGGGACAGGGCGGGATACGCAGTATTTT	CASSLWAGTGRDTQYF
few	14	TRBJ1-3	TRBV28	-	TGTGCCAGCAGTTCCACAGGGAGCGGAAACACCATATATTTT	CASSSTGSGNTIYF
-	12	TRBJ2-5	TRBV9	-	TGTGCCAGCAGCGTAGAATCGGGGTACCAGTACTTC	CASSVESGYQYF
-	12	TRBJ1-6	TRBV11-1	-	TGTGCCAGCAGGGGGGGAAATTCACCCCTCCACTTT	CASRGGNSPLHF
-	16	TRBJ2-3	TRBV5-6	TRBD2	TGTGCCAGCAGCCATCTGATAGCGGGGATAACAGATACGCAGTATTTT	CASSHLIAGITDTQYF
-	14	TRBJ2-1	TRBV18	TRBD2	TGTGCCAGCTCACCGACTAGCGGGGGGAATGAGCAGTTCTTC	CASSPTSGGNEQFF
-	14	TRBJ1-5	TRBV2	-	TGTGCCAGCAGTGAACAGGGAGGAAATCAGCCCCAGCATTTT	CASSEQGGNQPQHF
-	16	TRBJ2-7	TRBV30	TRBD2	TGTGCCTGGAGTGTACAAGGCGGGGGGACTCTCTACGAGCAGTACTTC	CAWSVQGGGTLYEQYF
-	20	TRBJ2-7	TRBV7-3	-	TGTGCCAGCAGCTTGGGAGCAAAGGACAGCCTTCAGTTTCTCCACTACGAGCAGTACTTC	CASSLGAKDSLQFLHYEQYF
-	18	TRBJ2-1	TRBV10-3	-	TGTGCCATCTCGGCGATCGAACAAGCCAGGACAGCCTACAATGAGCAGTTCTTC	CAISAIEQARTAYNEQFF
-	13	TRBJ1-1	TRBV2	TRBD1	TGTGCCAGCAGTTCACAGGGGGGGTGCAGGGCTTTCTTT	CASSSQGGCRAFF
-	14	TRBJ1-2	TRBV25-1	-	TGTGCCAGCAGTGGGAGGGGACCCGACTATGGCTACACCTTC	CASSGRGPDYGYTF
-	13	TRBJ1-1	TRBV5-1	-	TGCGCCAGCAGCTTTGGGGAGGGCACTGAAGCTTTCTTT	CASSFGEGTEAFF
medium-sized	13	TRBJ1-1	TRBV5-1	-	TGCGCCACCAAACAGGATTCAAACACTGAAGCTTTCTTT	CATKQDSNTEAFF
-	16	TRBJ2-5	TRBV11-3	-	TGTGCCAGCAGCCCGCGGACAGACGCTCACCAAGAGACCCAGTACTTC	CASSPRTDAHQETQYF
-	13	TRBJ1-1	TRBV6-1	TRBD1	TGTGCCAGCAGTGACAGGGGGCTGACTGAAGCTTTCTTT	CASSDRGLTEAFF
few	13	TRBJ1-2	TRBV5-6	-	TGTGCCAGCAGCTCGGACAGCTCTTACAGCTACACCTTC	CASSSDSSYSYTF
-	13	TRBJ2-7	TRBV7-9	-	TGTGCCACCTTAGGCCGGGTCGGCTACGAGCAGTACTTC	CATLGRVGYEQYF
few	15	TRBJ1-1	TRBV19	-	TGTGCCAGTAGTGGGCTACAGGGAGGGGGCACTGAAGCTTTCTTT	CASSGLQGGGTEAFF
-	12	TRBJ1-2	TRBV29-1	-	TGCAGCGTTGACGGGGGGAACTATGGCTACACCTTC	CSVDGGNYGYTF
once	15	TRBJ2-7	TRBV2	TRBD1	TGTGCCAGCGAGAAAGGGGGACAGGGGGCGGACGAGCAGTACTTC	CASEKGGQGADEQYF
-	17	TRBJ2-1	TRBV4-2	-	TGTGCCAGCAGCCAAGATGTGGCAGGATGGCCATACAATGAGCAGTTCTTC	CASSQDVAGWPYNEQFF
-	16	TRBJ1-5	TRBV19	-	TGTGCCAGTAGTTCCGAGACGGGACACGTCAATCAGCCCCAGCATTTT	CASSSETGHVNQPQHF
-	15	TRBJ2-1	TRBV7-2	TRBD1	TGTGCCAGCAGCTGGCCCGGGACAGTTGACAATGAGCAGTTCTTC	CASSWPGTVDNEQFF
-	15	TRBJ2-7	TRBV4-1	TRBD2	TGCGCCAGCAGCCAAGTTAGCGGGAGGATTCACGAGCAGTACTTC	CASSQVSGRIHEQYF
-	14	TRBJ2-1	TRBV29-1	TRBD2	TGCAGCGTTGAAGCTAGCGGGGGGGCTGATGAGCAGTTCTTC	CSVEASGGADEQFF
few	12	TRBJ2-7	TRBV6-6	-	TGTGCCAGCAGCCCTACCTCCTACGAGCAGTACTTC	CASSPTSYEQYF
-	17	TRBJ2-3	TRBV4-1	TRBD1	TGCGCCAGCAGCCGAACTCGGGGACAGGGGCCGACAGATACGCAGTATTTT	CASSRTRGQGPTDTQYF
-	13	TRBJ2-3	TRBV6-1	-	TGTGCCAGCAGAGGGGTGCTCTCGGGTCCGCAGTATTTT	CASRGVLSGPQYF
-	14	TRBJ2-2	TRBV14	-	TGTGCCAGCCGTGGCACCAGTTATGCCGGGGAGCTGTTTTTT	CASRGTSYAGELFF
few	11	TRBJ2-1	TRBV6-1	-	TGTGCCAGCGGAGAGTGGGATGAGCAGTTCTTC	CASGEWDEQFF
-	12	TRBJ1-4	TRBV19	-	TGTGCCAGTAGTATCCCGAATGAAAAACTGTTTTTT	CASSIPNEKLFF
once	13	TRBJ2-7	TRBV6-8	-	TGTGCCAACACGAGGGAGAACTCTTTCGTGCAGTACTTC	CANTRENSFVQYF
-	11	TRBJ2-7	TRBV7-2	-	TGTGCCAGCAGCCCCAGCTACGAGCAGTACTTC	CASSPSYEQYF
-	14	TRBJ1-2	TRBV19	TRBD1	TGTGCCAGTATACCCGGGACAGGTACCTATGGCTACACCTTC	CASIPGTGTYGYTF
-	16	TRBJ2-1	TRBV6-5	TRBD1	TGTGCCAGCAGTTACGCCGGGACAGGGCCCAGCGGTGAGCAGTTCTTC	CASSYAGTGPSGEQFF
-	16	TRBJ2-3	TRBV6-6	TRBD2	TGTGCCAGCAGACACACAGCGGGGGGTAGCACAGATACGCAGTATTTT	CASRHTAGGSTDTQYF
-	17	TRBJ2-5	TRBV11-2	-	TGTGCCAGCAGCTTAGTAGGCGGGCGGGATCCCCCCGAGACCCAGTACTTC	CASSLVGGRDPPETQYF
-	15	TRBJ2-1	TRBV6-5	-	TGTGCCAGCAGTGGCTGGGGGGGGCTTTACAATGAGCAGTTCTTC	CASSGWGGLYNEQFF
-	17	TRBJ2-4	TRBV2	-	TGTGCCAGCAGCCCCGAGTCGTTGGGGCAGGGGTTCGACATTCAGTACTTC	CASSPESLGQGFDIQYF
-	17	TRBJ1-2	TRBV5-1	TRBD1	TGCGCCAGCAGCTTACGTGGACAGGTTGAGGGGTTATATGGCTACACCTTC	CASSLRGQVEGLYGYTF
-	18	TRBJ2-3	TRBV9	TRBD2	TGTGCCAGCAGCTCTGGACTAGCGGGGGGTAGTGGCACAGATACGCAGTATTTT	CASSSGLAGGSGTDTQYF
-	15	TRBJ2-7	TRBV5-4	TRBD1	TGTGCCAGCAGCCAACCACAGGGGAATTCCTACGAGCAGTACTTC	CASSQPQGNSYEQYF
-	12	TRBJ2-7	TRBV6-6	-	TGTGCCAGCAGCCCGGGGAGCCACGAGCAGTACTTC	CASSPGSHEQYF
-	14	TRBJ1-1	TRBV14	-	TGTGCCAGCAGTCACCCCACAGAATACACTGAAGCTTTCTTT	CASSHPTEYTEAFF
-	13	TRBJ1-1	TRBV7-9	-	TGTGCCAGCAGCATTCTTCTTGACACTGAAGCTTTCTTT	CASSILLDTEAFF
-	19	TRBJ2-3	TRBV4-1	-	TGCGCCAGCAGCCAAGCTACCGCCTGGGGGGGGCTAGAGGTCGTCGGGCAGTATTTT	CASSQATAWGGLEVVGQYF
few	16	TRBJ2-1	TRBV5-6	TRBD2	TGTGCCAGCAGCTTGAATCCTAGCGGGAGGGCCAATGAGCAGTTCTTC	CASSLNPSGRANEQFF
-	17	TRBJ2-7	TRBV21-1	-	TGTGCCAGCAGCAATCCGAAATCTAGCGGGAGGGCCTACGAGCAGTACTTC	CASSNPKSSGRAYEQYF
-	14	TRBJ2-7	TRBV12-5	-	TGTGCTAGTGGTTTGGGGACAGTGAGCCACGAGCAGTACTTC	CASGLGTVSHEQYF
-	15	TRBJ2-7	TRBV5-6	-	TGTGCCAGCAGCCGCCTCAGGATTTCGTCCTACGAGCAGTACTTC	CASSRLRISSYEQYF
-	13	TRBJ2-3	TRBV9	-	TGTGCCAGCAGCGAACAGGGTCTGGATACGCAGTATTTT	CASSEQGLDTQYF
-	10	TRBJ2-1	TRBV29-1	-	TGCAGCGTTGGCCTAGCGGAGCAGTTCTTC	CSVGLAEQFF
-	14	TRBJ2-7	TRBV5-4	-	TGTGCCAGCAGCTTGGTGTCTAGCTCCTACGAGCAGTACTTC	CASSLVSSSYEQYF